The 28 T cell receptor beta chains given below trace back to one sample, sequenced in a study of blood T cell repertoires in COVID-19. Some clones are missing from TCRdb's copy, which holds only in-frame ones; the method was immunoSEQ multiplex PCR. Of some 97,000 clones in the sample, 80% were seen once. Material: peripheral blood. These TCRs come from a man in his 70s with active or convalescent COVID-19.

V and J are TRBV30 and TRBJ1-6, with TRBD1 as a possible D gene (5 bases). Germline values: CDR1 GTSNPN, CDR2 SVGIG (reference sequence). The CDR3 is made up of 14 amino acids. V lost 0 bases, J lost 10 bases, and 13 bases lay in between. The CDR3 region is CAWSVGEVGSPLHF. The CDR3 coding sequence is TGTGCCTGGAGTGTAGGGGAAGTTGGATCACCCCTCCACTTT.

A few counts support this clone. The chain has TRBV24-1 and TRBJ2-2; 9 bases line up with TRBD1. Trimming took 7 bases from V and 5 from J; bases not matched to a gene: 4. Germline loops: CDR1 KGHDR, CDR2 SFDVKD. The CDR3 covers 14 residues. The CDR3 sequence is CATRGQGRTGELFF. The CDR3 DNA reads TGTGCCACCAGGGGACAGGGTAGAACCGGGGAGCTGTTTTTT.

The chain uses TRBV5-4 and TRBJ2-2; 11 nucleotides match TRBD2. The germline gives CDR1 SGHNT, CDR2 YYREEE (reference sequence). V was clipped by 4 bases and J by 8 bases; unmatched bases: 10. This CDR3 has 16 amino acids. As DNA, the CDR3 is TGTGCCAGCAGCAAGAATAGCGGGAGGGCCTTTGGGGAGCTGTTTTTT. Protein sequence: CASSKNSGRAFGELFF.

The chain employs TRBV7-9 and TRBJ1-2; the match to TRBD1 covers 9 bases. The CDR3 has 18 amino acids. Trimming took 1 base from V and 8 from J; bases not matched to a gene: 17. Germline CDR1 is SEHNR and CDR2 is FQNEAQ (reference sequence). The CDR3 region is CASSLGSTWGTGSSGYTF. The CDR3 region has the DNA TGTGCCAGCAGCTTAGGAAGTACGTGGGGGACAGGGAGTAGCGGCTACACCTTC. The full variable domain, its missing parts supplied by reference TRBV7-9 and TRBJ1-2, is DTGVSQNPRHKITKRGQNVTFRCDPISEHNRLYWYRQTLGQGPEFLTYFQNEAQLEKSRLLSDRFSAERPKGSFSTLEIQRTEQGDSAMYLCASSLGSTWGTGSSGYTFGSGTRLTVV.

V gene TRBV12-5 combines with J gene TRBJ2-1, with 8 bases aligning to TRBD1. After removal of 6 bases from V and 6 bases from J, the junction contained 4 bases not matched to a gene. CDR3 length: 13 residues. Per the germline V gene, CDR1 is LGHNT and CDR2 is FRNRAP. CDR3 coding DNA: TGTGCTAGTGGCCTCGGACAGGGCAATGAGCAGTTCTTC. Protein product: CASGLGQGNEQFF.

The V call is TRBV24-1, the J call TRBJ2-2; D ambiguous. Germline V lookup: CDR1 KGHDR, CDR2 SFDVKD. CDR3 length: 13 amino acids. V was trimmed by 6 bases and J by 5 bases, leaving 9 bases between them. The CDR3 region is CATSREATGELFF. CDR3 nucleotide sequence: TGTGCCACCAGTAGAGAGGCGACCGGGGAGCTGTTTTTT.

The chain combines TRBV5-1 with TRBJ1-1; 8 nucleotides match TRBD1. The CDR3 is 14 amino acids. Germline lookup yields CDR1 SGHRS and CDR2 YFSETQ. Unmatched junction bases numbered 5, after V lost 4 bases and J lost 3 bases. This chain's CDR3 is CASSLDRGYTEAFF. CDR3 nucleotide sequence: TGCGCCAGCAGCCTAGACAGGGGATACACTGAAGCTTTCTTT.

V is TRBV13 and J is TRBJ2-1; 15 bases agree with TRBD2. From germline, CDR1 is PRHDT and CDR2 FYEKMQ (reference sequence). Trimming at V came to 4 bases and at J to 7 bases, leaving 5 bases not matched to a gene. There are 16 residues in the CDR3. The CDR3 spells CASSSLGTSGRNEQFF. CDR3 DNA sequence: TGTGCCAGCAGCTCACTCGGGACTAGCGGGAGGAATGAGCAGTTCTTC.

This clone appeared a single time. The chain couples TRBV7-2 to TRBJ2-1, with TRBD2 matching 12 bases. Germline V CDR1 and CDR2: SGHTA, FQGNSA. The CDR3 has 16 residues. V shed 4 bases, J shed 4 bases, and the junction held 5 bases outside the gene matches. CDR3 in amino acids: CASSSRLAGEYNEQFF. Written as DNA, the CDR3 is TGTGCCAGCAGCTCCAGACTAGCGGGGGAATACAATGAGCAGTTCTTC.

The rearrangement joins TRBV4-3 to TRBJ2-7, with D possibly matching TRBD1 (6 bases). The germline V gene has CDR1 LGHNA and CDR2 YSLEER. Trimming took 0 bases from V and 4 from J, leaving 13 bases between them. This CDR3 contains 15 residues. CDR3 DNA: TGCGCCAGCAGCCAAGAAACAGGGTCCCCTTACGAGCAGTACTTC. Protein: CASSQETGSPYEQYF.

This clone was found a few times. The chain combines TRBV2 with TRBJ1-2, with 9 bases fitting TRBD1. V dropped 1 base and J dropped 4; count of bases not matched to a gene: 7. CDR1 is SNHLY and CDR2 is FYNNEI in the germline V gene. CDR3 length: 16 amino acids. The CDR3 here is CASSEGLDRGLYGYTF. As DNA, the CDR3 is TGTGCCAGCAGTGAAGGTTTGGACAGGGGTCTCTATGGCTACACCTTC.

The chain employs TRBV7-9 and TRBJ2-1; a weak D match, TRBD1 (5 bases). The V end lost 1 base, the J end lost 0 bases, and 7 bases lay between the germline ends. From germline, CDR1 is SEHNR and CDR2 FQNEAQ (reference sequence). This CDR3 has 15 residues. In nucleotides, the CDR3 is TGTGCCAGCAGCTTAGACAGGACCTCCTACAATGAGCAGTTCTTC. Protein: CASSLDRTSYNEQFF.

The rearrangement joins TRBV3-1 (or the pseudogene TRBV3-2) to TRBJ2-3; 10 bases match TRBD2. V was clipped by 1 base and J by 1 base; unmatched bases: 2. The CDR3 runs 16 residues. Per germline, CDR1 LGHDT and CDR2 YNNKEL (reference sequence). The CDR3 sequence: CASSQVGTSGTDTQYF. CDR3 sequence (DNA): TGTGCCAGCAGCCAAGTAGGGACTAGCGGCACAGATACGCAGTATTTT.

The chain uses TRBV27 and TRBJ2-7, with a weak D call TRBD2 (5 bases). Germline V CDR1 and CDR2: MNHEY, SMNVEV (reference sequence). CDR3 length equals 15 residues. V was clipped by 2 bases and J by 3 bases, with 14 bases between them. The DNA of the CDR3 is TGTGCCAGCAGTTTACAAAGTGGCGGAGGCTACGAGCAGTACTTC. Its translation is CASSLQSGGGYEQYF.

The rearrangement links TRBV10-3 to TRBJ2-5; 9 positions agree with TRBD2. Germline trimming cut 11 bases from V and 5 bases from J; bases unmatched to any gene: 15. Germline loops: CDR1 ENHRY, CDR2 SYGVKD. CDR3 length: 15 amino acids. Here the CDR3 reads CAHSSGTTASETQYF. The CDR3 nucleotides are TGTGCCCACTCTAGCGGGACGACAGCCTCGGAGACCCAGTACTTC.

The V gene is TRBV19, the J gene TRBJ2-3, with 9 bases lining up with TRBD1. With V trimmed by 9 bases and J by 1 base, 29 bases remained unmatched. The length of the CDR3 is 22 residues. Germline V lookup: CDR1 LNHDA, CDR2 SQIVND (reference sequence). CDR3: CARPVENPGQGQESFGTDTQYF. The CDR3 bases are TGTGCCAGGCCGGTGGAGAACCCTGGACAGGGGCAGGAGTCTTTCGGCACAGATACGCAGTATTTT.

This clone was observed once. This sequence joins TRBV9 and TRBJ2-1, with 7 bases aligning to TRBD1. V lost 0 bases, J lost 4 bases, and 19 bases stayed unmatched. CDR1 is SGDLS and CDR2 is YYNGEE in the germline V gene. The CDR3 has 20 amino acids. CDR3 nucleotide sequence: TGTGCCAGCAGCGTAGGCCGAGCAGCCGGGTTAGGGACAGCTTACAATGAGCAGTTCTTC. Its protein product is CASSVGRAAGLGTAYNEQFF.

The V call is TRBV4-3, the J call TRBJ2-1; 8 nucleotides agree with TRBD2. V lost 3 bases to trimming and J lost 1 base; unmatched junction nucleotides: 2. This CDR3 has 15 amino acids. Germline CDR1 LGHNA, CDR2 YSLEER. This CDR3 is CASSHRLASYNEQFF. The CDR3 nucleotides are TGCGCCAGCAGCCATCGACTAGCGTCCTACAATGAGCAGTTCTTC.

The rearrangement links TRBV7-2 to TRBJ1-2, with TRBD1 identical over 7 bases. CDR3 length: 14 residues. V lost 2 bases, J lost 6 bases, and 6 bases stayed unmatched. Germline CDR1 and CDR2: SGHTA and FQGNSA. The chain's CDR3 is CASSLSRQGDGYTF. The DNA of the CDR3 is TGTGCCAGCAGCTTATCTCGCCAGGGGGATGGCTACACCTTC.

The chain links TRBV27 to TRBJ1-1, with TRBD1 matching over 9 bases. Germline lookup yields CDR1 MNHEY and CDR2 SMNVEV (reference sequence). V dropped 6 bases and J dropped 4; count of bases not matched to a gene: 6. The CDR3 contains 14 residues. Here the CDR3 DNA reads TGTGCCAGCAGCTCCACAGGGGGCATCACTGAAGCTTTCTTT. It yields the protein CASSSTGGITEAFF.

The CDR3 is CASSPRDTAYEQYF. Written as DNA, the CDR3 is TGCGCCAGCAGCCCCCGGGACACAGCCTACGAGCAGTACTTC. This chain connects TRBV4-1 to TRBJ2-7; tentatively, D is TRBD1 (6 bases). The CDR3 is made up of 14 amino acids. Germline values: CDR1 MGHRA, CDR2 YSYEKL. The V end was cut by 4 bases, the J end by 2 bases, with 12 bases between.

The V call is TRBV3-1 (or the pseudogene TRBV3-2), the J call TRBJ1-2; TRBD1 matches at 8 bases. The length of the CDR3 is 12 residues. Germline values: CDR1 LGHDT, CDR2 YNNKEL (reference sequence). With 6 bases clipped from V and 6 bases from J, the junction kept 3 bases outside the gene matches. The CDR3 DNA reads TGTGCCAGCAGTCGACAGGGGAATGGCTACACCTTC. This codes for CASSRQGNGYTF.

There are a few counts of this clone. The rearrangement links TRBV11-2 to TRBJ1-5; no firm D call. The CDR3 extends over 13 amino acids. V shed 5 bases and J shed 4 bases, with 9 bases lying between them. Germline CDR1 reads SGHAT; CDR2 reads FQNNGV. CDR3 protein: CASSPSVNQPQHF. CDR3 nucleotide sequence: TGTGCCAGCAGCCCCTCTGTGAATCAGCCCCAGCATTTT.

This clone was picked up one time. The chain has TRBV18 and TRBJ2-7, with 7 bases identical to TRBD1. There are 16 residues in the CDR3. Germline V CDR1 and CDR2: KGHSH, LQKENI. After removal of 3 bases from V and 0 bases from J, the junction contained 8 bases not matched to a gene. As DNA, the CDR3 is TGTGCCAGCTCACCTCCGGGACAGTGGGACTCCTACGAGCAGTACTTC. This translates into CASSPPGQWDSYEQYF. Looking up the rest from reference TRBV18 and TRBJ2-7 gives the full variable domain: NAGVMQNPRHLVRRRGQEARLRCSPMKGHSHVYWYRQLPEEGLKFMVYLQKENIIDESGMPKERFSAEFPKEGPSILRIQQVVRGDSAAYFCASSPPGQWDSYEQYFGPGTRLTVT.

The rearrangement joins TRBV29-1 to TRBJ2-4; 15 bases match TRBD2. The CDR3 has 19 amino acids. Germline CDR1 SQVTM, CDR2 ANQGSEA. J lost 2 bases, V lost 1 base, and 9 bases had no gene match. The CDR3 sequence: CSVEGPGLAGGVTKNIQYF. CDR3 sequence (DNA): TGCAGCGTTGAAGGACCGGGACTAGCGGGAGGTGTGACCAAAAACATTCAGTACTTC.

The CDR3 sequence is CASSIERLAGGNTQYF. The CDR3 bases are TGTGCCAGTAGTATAGAGCGACTAGCGGGAGGGAATACGCAGTATTTT. The chain carries TRBV19 and TRBJ2-3; 14 positions match TRBD2. The germline gives CDR1 LNHDA, CDR2 SQIVND (reference sequence). V gave up 0 bases and J gave up 7 bases; unmatched junction bases: 3. This CDR3 region has 16 residues. The full variable domain, with the rest looked up from reference TRBV19 and TRBJ2-3, is DGGITQSPKYLFRKEGQNVTLSCEQNLNHDAMYWYRQDPGQGLRLIYYSQIVNDFQKGDIAEGYSVSREKKESFPLTVTSAQKNPTAFYLCASSIERLAGGNTQYFGPGTRLTVL.

The chain couples TRBV28 to TRBJ2-3; D possibly corresponds to TRBD1 (5 bases). The ends were cut back, 8 bases at V and 3 bases at J, with 9 bases in the middle. Per germline, CDR1 MDHEN and CDR2 SYDVKM. The CDR3 is made up of 12 amino acids. The chain's CDR3 is CASQGVTDTQYF. For the CDR3, the DNA is TGTGCCAGCCAAGGGGTGACAGATACGCAGTATTTT.

The V gene is TRBV4-1, the J gene TRBJ2-1; D is perhaps TRBD1 (6 bases). V lost 2 bases and J 8 bases, leaving 16 bases between the germline ends. The CDR3 loop spans 15 amino acids. Looked up from germline, CDR1 is MGHRA and CDR2 is YSYEKL. The CDR3 DNA is TGCGCCAGCAGCCAAAGGGGGTTCGTGAGCGATGAGCAGTTCTTC. This sequence encodes CASSQRGFVSDEQFF.